This TCR beta chain was observed in a study of CDR3 diversity in severe acne. TCRdb passed the PCR reads through MiXCR, listing each CDR3 protein once. The sample holds around 100,000 distinct CDR3 sequences; approximately 47% are singletons and the top ten take roughly an eighth. The germline CDR1 and CDR2 sequences are SEHNR and FQNEAQ (reference sequence). After removal of 5 bases from V and 6 bases from J, the junction contained 3 bases not matched to a gene. The CDR3 is made up of 13 amino acids. This clonotype was observed many times. This sequence was found in a male donor with acne. The chain combines TRBV7-9 with TRBJ1-4; 7 bases fit TRBD1. The sample was blood. Here the CDR3 reads CASSTGTDEKLFF. In DNA, the CDR3 is TGTGCCAGCAGCACAGGGACAGATGAAAAACTGTTTTTT.